This is a list of T cell receptor beta chains from one sample in a study of blood T cell repertoires in COVID-19. Here immunoSEQ multiplex PCR was the method, and the copy in TCRdb shows in-frame clones only, minus some. Here the sample spans around 260,000 clones, 75% to 90% being singletons. The source material was peripheral blood. These receptors were collected from a woman between 35 and 50 years old who had recovered from COVID-19. Both conserved end residues are part of each CDR3. A D gene is named only where the DNA matches it firmly. The size entry is marked missing in some rows and otherwise reads once, few, many or a size class.

V	D	J	size	DNA	CDR3
TRBV3-1/TRBV3-2	TRBD1	TRBJ1-3	.	TGTGCCAGCAGGCCGACAGGGGGCCCTGGAAACACCATATATTTT	CASRPTGGPGNTIYF
TRBV6-5	TRBD2	TRBJ2-2	.	TGTGCCAGCAGTTACTCGGGGACTATATCCACCGGGGAGCTGTTTTTT	CASSYSGTISTGELFF
TRBV5-6	TRBD1	TRBJ1-4	.	TGTGCCAGCAGCTCAGAGGGACAGGGGGAGGAAAAACTGTTTTTT	CASSSEGQGEEKLFF
TRBV2	TRBD2	TRBJ2-7	.	TGTGCCAGCTGGGGCGCCGGGACTAACTCCTACGAGCAGTACTTC	CASWGAGTNSYEQYF
TRBV10-1	.	TRBJ2-1	.	TGCGCCAGCAGTGAGGAGCCGGCCGCTGGGACTGAAGACAATGAGCAGTTCTTC	CASSEEPAAGTEDNEQFF
TRBV19	.	TRBJ1-1	few	TGTGCCAGTAGTACTCCTTCCTCGGGAGCTTTCTTT	CASSTPSSGAFF
TRBV10-3	TRBD2	TRBJ2-1	.	TGTGCCATCAGTGAGCCGGGGGGAGATAGTTTATCCTACAATGAGCAGTTCTTC	CAISEPGGDSLSYNEQFF
TRBV6-5	TRBD1	TRBJ2-5	once	TGTGCCAGCAGTTACTCAGGGGCAGGGGGCGCAGAGACCCAGTACTTC	CASSYSGAGGAETQYF
TRBV5-5	TRBD2	TRBJ2-1	.	TGTGCCAGCAGCTCGAGAGCGGGAGGGCGGTACAATGAGCAGTTCTTC	CASSSRAGGRYNEQFF
TRBV30	TRBD1	TRBJ2-3	few	TGTGCCTGGAGTTACTCCGGGACAGGGGAAGGAGATACGCAGTATTTT	CAWSYSGTGEGDTQYF
TRBV10-1	TRBD2	TRBJ2-7	once	TGCGCCAGCACCCGAACACTAGCGGGAGGCTACGAGCAGTACTTC	CASTRTLAGGYEQYF
TRBV15	.	TRBJ1-2	few	TGTGCCACCAGCAGAGATCGGGCAGGGTTCTACACCTTC	CATSRDRAGFYTF
TRBV12-2	.	TRBJ2-5	.	TGTGCAAGTCGCTTAGTATCCCTTACAGAGACTATAGAGACCCAGTACTTC	CASRLVSLTETIETQYF
TRBV9	TRBD2	TRBJ2-1	.	TGTGCCAGCAGCGCTGGACTAGCGGCTTACAATGAGCAGTTCTTC	CASSAGLAAYNEQFF
TRBV6-5	TRBD1	TRBJ2-7	.	TGTGCCAGCAGACCTCCGGGACAGGGCATCCACGAGCAGTACTTC	CASRPPGQGIHEQYF
TRBV14	.	TRBJ2-1	.	TGTGCCAGCAGCCAGAGCAGGGCGCCTGAGCAGTTCTTC	CASSQSRAPEQFF
TRBV12-5	.	TRBJ2-1	.	TGTGCTAGTGGTTTGAGCGCCGACAATGAGCAGTTCTTC	CASGLSADNEQFF
TRBV27	.	TRBJ1-6	.	TGTGCCAGCAGTTTATTTGGGCGCCGTAATTCACCCCTCCACTTT	CASSLFGRRNSPLHF
TRBV28	TRBD1	TRBJ2-3	.	TGTGCCAGCATCCCGCTCCCGGGACAGGGGGCCCCAGATACGCAGTATTTT	CASIPLPGQGAPDTQYF
TRBV18	.	TRBJ2-5	.	TGTGCCAGCTCACCAACGCGATCCCAAGAGACCCAGTACTTC	CASSPTRSQETQYF
TRBV5-1	TRBD2	TRBJ2-1	.	TGCGCCAGCAGCTTGGCCCTAGCGGGAGGGCTCGATGAGCAGTTCTTC	CASSLALAGGLDEQFF
TRBV19	TRBD1	TRBJ2-5	.	TGTGCCAGTAGTACTACAGGGGTCGAAGAGACCCAGTACTTC	CASSTTGVEETQYF
TRBV15	.	TRBJ1-1	.	TGTGCCACCAGCAGAGCAGGGGCGAACACTGAAGCTTTCTTT	CATSRAGANTEAFF
TRBV9	TRBD1	TRBJ2-4	.	TGTGCCAGCAGCGGGACAGGGGGCGCAAACATTCAGTACTTC	CASSGTGGANIQYF
TRBV5-1	.	TRBJ2-3	.	TGCGCCAGCAGCCCCGAGCGGTCCACAGATACGCAGTATTTT	CASSPERSTDTQYF
TRBV18	.	TRBJ1-2	.	TGTGCCAGCTCGCCCGGCTGGGGGCAGGACTATGGCTACACCTTC	CASSPGWGQDYGYTF
TRBV5-4	TRBD2	TRBJ2-6	once	TGTGCCAGCAGCCTAGGCGGGAGTGGCGGGGCCAACGTCCTGACTTTC	CASSLGGSGGANVLTF
TRBV5-1	TRBD1	TRBJ2-6	.	TGCGCCAGCAGCTCGACAGGGGTTAGCTCTGGGGCCAACGTCCTGACTTTC	CASSSTGVSSGANVLTF
TRBV24-1	.	TRBJ1-5	.	TGTGCCACCAGTGATTTAGGGGGAACCGAGCCCCAGCATTTT	CATSDLGGTEPQHF
TRBV12-5	TRBD1	TRBJ1-3	.	TGTGCTAGTGGTTTTGCGCAGGGGGGCTCTGGAAACACCATATATTTT	CASGFAQGGSGNTIYF
TRBV2	.	TRBJ1-2	.	TGTGCCAGCAGCGGGGGAGCTAACTATGGCTACACCTTC	CASSGGANYGYTF
TRBV9	.	TRBJ2-2	.	TGTGCCAGCAGCCCCGCGGCGGGCCCGAACACCGGGGAGCTGTTTTTT	CASSPAAGPNTGELFF
TRBV3-1/TRBV3-2	.	TRBJ1-2	.	TGTGCCAGCAGCCCAGGACAAGGAGGCTACACCTTC	CASSPGQGGYTF
TRBV11-3	.	TRBJ2-5	.	TGTGCCAGCAGCCCCGAAGGTGGTGGTACCGGCGGGGAGACCCAGTACTTC	CASSPEGGGTGGETQYF
TRBV29-1	TRBD2	TRBJ2-3	.	TGCAGCGTCGCGACTAGCGGGGCCCGCACAGATACGCAGTATTTT	CSVATSGARTDTQYF
TRBV28	TRBD2	TRBJ2-7	.	TGTGCCAGCAGTTTATTAGGTGGGAGGGTCGGGCAGTACTTC	CASSLLGGRVGQYF
TRBV7-7	TRBD2	TRBJ2-5	.	TGTGCTAGCAGCTTGGCCGGGGGACTAGCGGGAACAAAGACCCAGTACTTC	CASSLAGGLAGTKTQYF